Below are 8 T cell receptor beta chains sequenced from a single sample in a study of blood T cell repertoires in COVID-19. Clones were sequenced by immunoSEQ multiplex PCR, and TCRdb holds only the in-frame ones, with some missing. The data show 250,000 to 300,000 clones, roughly nine tenths seen once. The specimen sequenced was PBMCs or T cells enriched from blood (not recorded which). The source is an older woman who had recovered from COVID-19.

The J gene is TRBJ2-7, the V gene TRBV24-1, with TRBD2 matching 7 bases. The CDR3 extends over 14 amino acids. Unmatched junction bases numbered 4, after V lost 4 bases and J lost 2 bases. CDR1 is KGHDR and CDR2 is SFDVKD in the germline V gene. The chain's CDR3 is CATSDRGSTYEQYF. DNA for the CDR3: TGTGCCACCAGTGACCGCGGGAGCACCTACGAGCAGTACTTC.

The CDR3 loop is CASSLMTGGGEKLFF. As DNA, the CDR3 is TGTGCCAGCAGCCTTATGACAGGGGGAGGTGAAAAACTGTTTTTT. The V and J genes are TRBV7-2 and TRBJ1-4, with 9 bases lining up with TRBD1. Unmatched junction bases numbered 8, after V lost 5 bases and J lost 7 bases. CDR1 and CDR2 from the germline V gene are SGHTA and FQGNSA. This CDR3 comprises 15 residues.

In its sample, this clone was seen once. The rearrangement links TRBV2 to TRBJ1-2, with 7 positions matching TRBD1. The germline V gene encodes CDR1 SNHLY and CDR2 FYNNEI. This CDR3 has 14 residues. V was clipped by 4 bases and J by 4 bases; unmatched bases: 6. The CDR3 DNA sequence: TGTGCCAGCAGTGGTACAGGGGCTTCCTATGGCTACACCTTC. This translates into CASSGTGASYGYTF.

The CDR3 protein is CAISQDRADQPQHF. CDR3 in DNA: TGTGCCATCAGTCAGGACAGGGCAGATCAGCCCCAGCATTTT. The chain joins TRBV10-3 to TRBJ1-5; 8 bases agree with TRBD1. The length of the CDR3 is 14 residues. Germline loops: CDR1 ENHRY, CDR2 SYGVKD. J gave up 5 bases and V 5 bases, and 5 bases lay outside the gene matches.

The chain joins TRBV28 to TRBJ1-2; the D gene is possibly TRBD1 (6 bases). CDR1 is MDHEN, CDR2 SYDVKM, per germline. This CDR3 is built from 15 residues. Deletions cut 4 bases from V and 8 bases from J, with 20 bases between. The CDR3 DNA reads as TGTGCCAGCAGTTCGACAGGCAGGGGTATTGGGGGCTACACCTTC. Its translation is CASSSTGRGIGGYTF.

The V and J genes are TRBV24-1 and TRBJ1-4; 7 nucleotides match TRBD1. This CDR3 has 15 amino acids. The germline V gene has CDR1 KGHDR and CDR2 SFDVKD. V trimming: 2 bases; J trimming: 8 bases; junction bases outside the gene matches: 7. The CDR3 is CATSDSRGLGEKLFF. CDR3 DNA: TGTGCCACCAGTGATTCGAGGGGGCTAGGGGAAAAACTGTTTTTT.

This sequence joins TRBV2 and TRBJ1-6, with 10 nucleotides matching TRBD1. Trimming cost V 3 bases and J 7 bases; bases outside gene matches: 6. This CDR3 is built from 16 residues. Germline-derived CDR1 and CDR2 are SNHLY and FYNNEI. CDR3 bases: TGTGCCAGCAGTGATGTCCGGGACAGGGGAAATTCACCCCTCCACTTT. The encoded protein is CASSDVRDRGNSPLHF.

The rearrangement joins TRBV12-3 or TRBV12-4 to TRBJ1-4; the D gene is possibly TRBD1 (5 bases). CDR3 length: 12 residues. V shed 6 bases and J shed 10 bases, with 12 bases lying between them. The CDR3 spells CASRFTTGKLFF. Here the CDR3 DNA reads TGTGCCAGCAGATTTACCACAGGAAAACTGTTTTTT.